This is a list of T cell receptor beta chains from one sample in a study of T-cell reconstitution after alpha-beta-depleted transplantation in children. TCRdb analysed the PCR reads with MiXCR anew, one entry per CDR3 protein. The sample has about 440,000 distinct CDR3 sequences, around two fifths seen once. The sample was PBMCs, taken before TCRalphabeta/CD19-depleted stem cell transplant. These receptors all stem from a girl aged 2 to 9 with aplastic anemia, due to receive a stem cell transplant. The CDR3 runs from the conserved cysteine through the conserved F or W. A D gene is named only where the DNA matches it firmly. The listing skips clone size in some rows; elsewhere it reads once, few, many or a size class.

j_call clone_size v_call d_call cdr3_aa cdr3_nt
TRBJ1-3 many TRBV20-1 - CSASPPSSGNTIYF TGCAGTGCTAGCCCCCCTTCCTCTGGAAACACCATATATTTT
TRBJ2-1 - TRBV15 TRBD2 CATSLMLAGDNEQFF TGTGCCACCAGCTTAATGCTAGCGGGAGATAATGAGCAGTTCTTC
TRBJ2-5 - TRBV20-1 - CSASLGETQYF TGCAGTGCTAGTCTCGGGGAGACCCAGTACTTC
TRBJ2-5 many TRBV5-1 - CASSGAGTPQETQYF TGCGCCAGCAGCGGGGCCGGGACACCCCAAGAGACCCAGTACTTC
TRBJ1-4 few TRBV3-1 - CASSQVSLGKLFF TGTGCCAGCAGCCAAGTTTCCCTCGGGAAACTGTTTTTT
TRBJ2-3 - TRBV29-1 TRBD1 CSLDREGDTQYF TGCAGCCTGGACAGGGAAGGAGATACGCAGTATTTT
TRBJ2-3 - TRBV12-3/TRBV12-4 - CASSLGHQADTQYF TGTGCCAGCAGTTTGGGACATCAGGCAGATACGCAGTATTTT
TRBJ2-7 few TRBV10-2 - CASSEPARRGYEQYF TGCGCCAGCAGTGAGCCTGCCCGGCGGGGCTACGAGCAGTACTTC
TRBJ2-7 few TRBV5-5 - CASSLSRESYYEQYF TGTGCCAGCAGCTTGAGCCGGGAGAGTTACTACGAGCAGTACTTC
TRBJ2-1 - TRBV29-1 TRBD1 CSVGGTVTCNEQFF TGCAGCGTTGGAGGGACAGTTACCTGCAATGAGCAGTTCTTC
TRBJ2-1 few TRBV29-1 TRBD2 CSVVGGLAGAHSYNEQFF TGCAGCGTTGTGGGGGGGCTAGCGGGAGCCCACTCCTACAATGAGCAGTTCTTC
TRBJ2-5 once TRBV5-4 - CASSTTPGGQETQYF TGTGCCAGCAGCACGACCCCAGGGGGGCAAGAGACCCAGTACTTC
TRBJ2-3 - TRBV6-1 - CASSTGVTDTQYF TGTGCCAGCAGTACGGGGGTCACTGATACGCAGTATTTT
TRBJ2-3 many TRBV4-1 - CASSQFREITDTQYF TGCGCCAGCAGCCAATTCAGGGAGATCACAGATACGCAGTATTTT
TRBJ1-5 - TRBV15 - CATSIFGEEQPQHF TGTGCCACCAGCATCTTTGGGGAGGAGCAGCCCCAGCATTTT
TRBJ2-5 - TRBV11-2 TRBD2 CASSRSGGETQYF TGTGCCAGCAGCCGGTCCGGGGGGGAGACCCAGTACTTC
TRBJ1-1 few TRBV7-2 - CASSRGYGTMNTEAFF TGTGCCAGCAGCCGCGGGTACGGGACCATGAACACTGAAGCTTTCTTT
TRBJ1-4 - TRBV20-1 TRBD1 CSARDATGSGTNEKLFF TGCAGTGCTAGAGACGCGACAGGGAGTGGGACTAATGAAAAACTGTTTTTT
TRBJ1-4 - TRBV12-3/TRBV12-4 TRBD1 CASNSGAGGSEKLFF TGTGCCAGCAACTCGGGGGCAGGGGGTTCGGAAAAACTGTTTTTT
TRBJ1-5 - TRBV6-1 TRBD1 CASWTGGSGNQPQHF TGTGCCAGCTGGACAGGGGGTTCGGGCAATCAGCCCCAGCATTTT
TRBJ2-1 few TRBV2 TRBD2 CASSVAGTSGSLNEQFF TGTGCCAGCAGTGTGGCCGGGACTAGCGGGAGCTTGAATGAGCAGTTCTTC
TRBJ2-3 once TRBV11-2 - CASSLPLTPSAQYF TGTGCCAGCAGCTTGCCTCTTACCCCATCGGCGCAGTATTTT
TRBJ2-7 - TRBV19 TRBD2 CASSIAAGVRRYEQYF TGTGCCAGTAGTATCGCCGCGGGAGTGCGTCGCTACGAGCAGTACTTC
TRBJ1-3 - TRBV5-1 TRBD1 CASSLAGTVGNTIYF TGCGCCAGCAGCTTGGCCGGGACAGTAGGAAACACCATATATTTT
TRBJ2-3 once TRBV10-3 TRBD2 CAISEPGFAGGPDTQYF TGTGCCATCAGTGAGCCGGGGTTCGCGGGAGGGCCAGATACGCAGTATTTT
TRBJ2-5 - TRBV7-6 - CASSLPDWAETQYF TGTGCCAGCAGCTTACCGGACTGGGCAGAGACCCAGTACTTC
TRBJ2-2 many TRBV12-3/TRBV12-4 - CASSFMAGRTGELFF TGTGCCAGCAGTTTCATGGCGGGACGCACCGGGGAGCTGTTTTTT
TRBJ2-1 - TRBV28 TRBD2 CASLGGGAKSEQFF TGTGCCAGCCTGGGCGGGGGGGCAAAAAGTGAGCAGTTCTTC
TRBJ2-6 once TRBV5-5 TRBD2 CASSLVGRAGANVLTF TGTGCCAGCAGCTTGGTCGGGAGGGCCGGGGCCAACGTCCTGACTTTC
TRBJ2-5 - TRBV28 TRBD2 CASSLLRWGGGGEEETQYF TGTGCCAGCAGTTTATTGAGGTGGGGCGGGGGAGGGGAAGAAGAGACCCAGTACTTC
TRBJ2-1 - TRBV6-5 TRBD1 CASSYDRQGSYNEQFF TGTGCCAGCAGTTACGACCGACAGGGAAGTTACAATGAGCAGTTCTTC
TRBJ2-3 - TRBV20-1 - CSASGVRDTQYF TGCAGTGCTTCCGGGGTACGAGATACGCAGTATTTT
TRBJ2-5 - TRBV11-2 TRBD2 CASSLEGTSGRAGETQYF TGTGCCAGCAGCTTAGAAGGGACTAGCGGGAGGGCCGGGGAGACCCAGTACTTC
TRBJ1-2 - TRBV7-2 TRBD1 CASSPRDRGFYGYTF TGTGCCAGCAGCCCGAGGGACAGGGGGTTCTATGGCTACACCTTC
TRBJ2-7 many TRBV7-8 - CASSSHSYEQYF TGTGCCAGCAGCTCCCACTCCTACGAGCAGTACTTC
TRBJ1-1 - TRBV7-9 TRBD1 CASSLRGGRDTEAFF TGTGCCAGCAGCTTAAGAGGGGGCCGGGACACTGAAGCTTTCTTT
TRBJ2-5 - TRBV12-5 - CASGSGLGLQETQYF TGTGCTAGTGGCTCGGGACTTGGGTTACAAGAGACCCAGTACTTC
TRBJ2-1 - TRBV11-3 TRBD1 CASSPGQGTDNEQFF TGTGCCAGCAGCCCCGGACAGGGAACGGATAATGAGCAGTTCTTC
TRBJ1-1 - TRBV12-3/TRBV12-4 TRBD1 CASRRDSMNTEAFF TGTGCCAGCAGAAGGGACAGCATGAACACTGAAGCTTTCTTT
TRBJ1-1 many TRBV27 - CASSLMGEGTEAFF TGTGCCAGCAGTTTAATGGGGGAGGGCACTGAAGCTTTCTTT
TRBJ1-5 once TRBV5-5 TRBD1 CASSWTGRRQPQHF TGTGCCAGCAGCTGGACAGGGAGGCGGCAGCCCCAGCATTTT
TRBJ2-3 many TRBV20-1 TRBD2 CSARLAGVTTDTQYF TGCAGTGCTAGGCTAGCGGGAGTAACCACAGATACGCAGTATTTT
TRBJ2-1 few TRBV20-1 - CSAPTGGTYNEQFF TGCAGTGCTCCGACTGGCGGAACCTACAATGAGCAGTTCTTC
TRBJ2-7 - TRBV5-1 - CASSWGISYEQYF TGCGCCAGCAGCTGGGGCATAAGCTACGAGCAGTACTTC
TRBJ1-2 - TRBV20-1 - CSASNGRVDGYTF TGCAGTGCTTCCAACGGCAGGGTTGACGGCTACACCTTC